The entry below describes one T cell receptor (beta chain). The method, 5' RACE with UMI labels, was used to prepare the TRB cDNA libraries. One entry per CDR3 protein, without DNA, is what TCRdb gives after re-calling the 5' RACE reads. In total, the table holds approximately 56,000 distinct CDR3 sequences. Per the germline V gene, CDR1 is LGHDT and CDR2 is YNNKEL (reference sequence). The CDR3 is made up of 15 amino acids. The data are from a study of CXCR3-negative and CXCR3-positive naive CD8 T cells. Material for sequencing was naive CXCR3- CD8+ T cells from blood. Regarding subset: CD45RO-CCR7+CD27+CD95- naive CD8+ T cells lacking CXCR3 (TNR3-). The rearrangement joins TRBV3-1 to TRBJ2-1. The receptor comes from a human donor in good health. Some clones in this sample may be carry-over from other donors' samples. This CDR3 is CASSQISVTGNEQFF.